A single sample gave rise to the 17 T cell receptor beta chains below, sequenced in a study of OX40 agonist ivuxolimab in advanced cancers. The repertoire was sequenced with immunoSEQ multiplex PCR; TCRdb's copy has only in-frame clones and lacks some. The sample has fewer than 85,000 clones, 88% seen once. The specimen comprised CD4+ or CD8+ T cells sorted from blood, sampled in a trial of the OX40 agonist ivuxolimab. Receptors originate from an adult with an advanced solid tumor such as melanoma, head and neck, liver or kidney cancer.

The CDR3 sequence is CASRGRTYEQYF. In DNA form, the CDR3 reads TGCGCCAGCAGAGGGAGAACCTACGAGCAGTACTTC. This chain uses TRBV4-1 with TRBJ2-7; possible D gene TRBD2, 5 bases. The CDR3 covers 12 residues. In germline, CDR1 is MGHRA, CDR2 YSYEKL. The V end was cut by 6 bases, the J end by 2 bases, with 8 bases between.

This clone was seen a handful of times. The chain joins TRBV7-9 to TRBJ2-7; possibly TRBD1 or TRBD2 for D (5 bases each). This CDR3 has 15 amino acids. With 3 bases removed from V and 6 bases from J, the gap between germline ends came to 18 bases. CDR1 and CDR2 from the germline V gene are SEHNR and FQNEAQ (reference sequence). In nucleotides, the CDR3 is TGTGCCAGCAGCTTTGGGGGAGTAGACCGCTCCGAGCAGTACTTC. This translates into CASSFGGVDRSEQYF. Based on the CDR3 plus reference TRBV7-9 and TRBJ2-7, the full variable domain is DTGVSQNPRHKITKRGQNVTFRCDPISEHNRLYWYRQTLGQGPEFLTYFQNEAQLEKSRLLSDRFSAERPKGSFSTLEIQRTEQGDSAMYLCASSFGGVDRSEQYFGPGTRLTVT.

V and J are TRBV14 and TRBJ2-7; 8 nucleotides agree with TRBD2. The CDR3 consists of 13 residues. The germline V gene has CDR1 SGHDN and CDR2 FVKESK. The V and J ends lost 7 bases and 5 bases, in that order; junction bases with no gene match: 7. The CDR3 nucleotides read TGTGCCAGCAACCCGGGCGGGGGGCACGAGCAGTACTTC. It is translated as CASNPGGGHEQYF.

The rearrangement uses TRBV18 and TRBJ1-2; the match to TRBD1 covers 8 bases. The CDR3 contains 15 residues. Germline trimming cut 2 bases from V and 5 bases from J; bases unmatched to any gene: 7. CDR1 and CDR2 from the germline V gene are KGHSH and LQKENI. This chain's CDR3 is CASSPGQGTAYGYTF. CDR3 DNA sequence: TGTGCCAGCTCACCAGGACAGGGAACGGCGTATGGCTACACCTTC.

As DNA, the CDR3 is TGTGCCAGCAGTCCCCGGGTGACAGCGGGGGAGACCCAGTACTTC. Translated: CASSPRVTAGETQYF. The rearrangement links TRBV6-5 to TRBJ2-5, with TRBD2 matching 7 bases. V trimming: 5 bases; J trimming: 5 bases; junction bases outside the gene matches: 11. The CDR3 has 15 amino acids. Germline values: CDR1 MNHEY, CDR2 SVGAGI.

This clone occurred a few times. The DNA of the CDR3 is TGTGCCAGCAGCGTAGCGGGAGGGAATGAGCAGTTCTTC. Amino acids: CASSVAGGNEQFF. The chain joins TRBV9 to TRBJ2-1; 8 bases match TRBD2. The CDR3 loop spans 13 amino acids. The trim removed 0 bases at V and 7 bases at J, leaving 0 bases unmatched. Looked up from germline, CDR1 is SGDLS and CDR2 is YYNGEE.

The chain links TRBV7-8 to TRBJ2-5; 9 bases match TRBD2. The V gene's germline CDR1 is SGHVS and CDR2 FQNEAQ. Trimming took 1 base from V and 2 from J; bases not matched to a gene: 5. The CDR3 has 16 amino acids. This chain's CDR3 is CASSLGRLAAQETQYF. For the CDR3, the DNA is TGTGCCAGCAGCTTAGGAAGACTAGCGGCGCAAGAGACCCAGTACTTC.

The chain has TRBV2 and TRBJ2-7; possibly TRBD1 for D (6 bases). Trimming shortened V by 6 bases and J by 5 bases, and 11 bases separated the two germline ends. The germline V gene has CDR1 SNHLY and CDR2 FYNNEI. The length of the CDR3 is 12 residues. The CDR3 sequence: CASRAQGNEQYF. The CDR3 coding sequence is TGTGCCAGCAGGGCACAGGGAAACGAGCAGTACTTC.

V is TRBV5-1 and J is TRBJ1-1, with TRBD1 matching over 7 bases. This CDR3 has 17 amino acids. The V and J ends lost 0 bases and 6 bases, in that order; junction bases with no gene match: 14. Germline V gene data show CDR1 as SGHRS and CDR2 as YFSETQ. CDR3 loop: CASSLVGDSQARAEAFF. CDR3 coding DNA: TGCGCCAGCAGCTTGGTAGGGGACAGCCAGGCGAGGGCTGAAGCTTTCTTT.

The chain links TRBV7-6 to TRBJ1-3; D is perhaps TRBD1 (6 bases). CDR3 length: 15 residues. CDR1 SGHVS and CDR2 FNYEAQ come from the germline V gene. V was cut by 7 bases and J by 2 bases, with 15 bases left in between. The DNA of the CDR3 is TGTGCCAGCACCGTAGGGGGGTCTGCTGGAAACACCATATATTTT. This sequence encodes CASTVGGSAGNTIYF.

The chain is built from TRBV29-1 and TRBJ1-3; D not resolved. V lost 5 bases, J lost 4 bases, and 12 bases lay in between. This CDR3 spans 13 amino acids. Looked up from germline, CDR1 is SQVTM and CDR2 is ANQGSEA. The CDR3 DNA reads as TGCAGCGTTCAGGACTACGCGGGAAACACCATATATTTT. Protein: CSVQDYAGNTIYF.

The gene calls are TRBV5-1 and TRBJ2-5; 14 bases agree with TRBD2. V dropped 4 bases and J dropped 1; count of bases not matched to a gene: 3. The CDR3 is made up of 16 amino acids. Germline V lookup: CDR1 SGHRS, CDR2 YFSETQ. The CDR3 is CASSLGTSGGQETQYF. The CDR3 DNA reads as TGCGCCAGCAGCCTAGGGACTAGCGGGGGCCAAGAGACCCAGTACTTC.

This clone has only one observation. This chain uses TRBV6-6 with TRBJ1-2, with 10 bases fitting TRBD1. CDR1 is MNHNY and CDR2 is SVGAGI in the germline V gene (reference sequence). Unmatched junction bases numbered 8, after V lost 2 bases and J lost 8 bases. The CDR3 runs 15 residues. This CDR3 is CASSYPPDRGRGYTF. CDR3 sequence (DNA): TGTGCCAGCAGTTACCCCCCAGACAGGGGGCGAGGCTACACCTTC.

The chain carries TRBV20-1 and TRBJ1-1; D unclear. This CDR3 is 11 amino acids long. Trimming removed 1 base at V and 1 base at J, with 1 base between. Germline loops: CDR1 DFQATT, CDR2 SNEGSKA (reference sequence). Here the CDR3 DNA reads TGCAGTGCTAGAGCGAACACTGAAGCTTTCTTT. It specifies CSARANTEAFF.

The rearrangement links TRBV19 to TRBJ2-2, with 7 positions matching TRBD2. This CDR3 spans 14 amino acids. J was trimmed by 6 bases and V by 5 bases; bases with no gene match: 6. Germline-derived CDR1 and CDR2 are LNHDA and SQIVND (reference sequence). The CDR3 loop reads CASSLTSDAGELFF. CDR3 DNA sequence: TGTGCCAGTAGTCTAACTAGCGATGCCGGGGAGCTGTTTTTT.

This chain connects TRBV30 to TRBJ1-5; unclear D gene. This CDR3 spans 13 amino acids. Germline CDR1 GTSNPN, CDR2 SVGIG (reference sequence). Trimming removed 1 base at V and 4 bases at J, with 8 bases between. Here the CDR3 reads CAWSARRNQPQHF. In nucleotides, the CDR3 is TGTGCCTGGAGTGCCAGGAGGAATCAGCCCCAGCATTTT.

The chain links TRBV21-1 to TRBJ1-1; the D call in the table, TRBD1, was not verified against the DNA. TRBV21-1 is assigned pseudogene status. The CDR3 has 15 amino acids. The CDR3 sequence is CASSSYRGQKTEAFF. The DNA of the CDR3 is TGTGCCAGCAGCTCATACAGGGGGCAGAAGACTGAAGCTTTCTTT.